Following are 27 T cell receptor beta chains from one sample sequenced in a study of cytomegalovirus exposure and HLA in healthy donors. Use of 60 Vbeta and 13 Jbeta primers characterized the PCR. Only in-frame clones appear in the TCRdb table, and some are missing; sequencing was by immunoSEQ multiplex PCR. In the table there are some 160,000 clones, roughly 70% of which are singletons. The material sequenced was PBMCs. Receptors originate from a woman in her forties in good health and CMV-seronegative.

V usage is TRBV27 and J usage is TRBJ2-3, with TRBD1 as a possible D gene (6 bases). The CDR3 length is 14 residues. Trimming removed 1 base at V and 6 bases at J, with 11 bases between. In germline, CDR1 is MNHEY, CDR2 SMNVEV (reference sequence). The CDR3 DNA reads as TGTGCCAGCAGTTTATATGGGGGCGGGGATACGCAGTATTTT. Its protein product is CASSLYGGGDTQYF.

The V call is TRBV5-1, the J call TRBJ1-6; a possible D gene is TRBD1 (5 bases). V was trimmed by 0 bases and J by 5 bases, leaving 9 bases between them. Germline values: CDR1 SGHRS, CDR2 YFSETQ. This CDR3 has 15 residues. CDR3 DNA: TGCGCCAGCAGCTTGGCCGACAGAGATAATTCACCCCTCCACTTT. This gives the protein CASSLADRDNSPLHF.

The J gene is TRBJ2-5, the V gene TRBV14; no firm D call. V gave up 5 bases and J gave up 2 bases, with 3 bases separating them. The germline V gene has CDR1 SGHDN and CDR2 FVKESK. The CDR3 has 11 residues. The CDR3 DNA follows: TGTGCCAGCAGCGTACAAGAGACCCAGTACTTC. Amino acid sequence: CASSVQETQYF. Supplemented by reference TRBV14 and TRBJ2-5, the full variable domain reads EAGVTQFPSHSVIEKGQTVTLRCDPISGHDNLYWYRRVMGKEIKFLLHFVKESKQDESGMPNNRFLAERTGGTYSTLKVQPAELEDSGVYFCASSVQETQYFGPGTRLLVL.

The V and J genes are TRBV5-1 and TRBJ2-3; 7 nucleotides line up with TRBD2. V dropped 0 bases and J dropped 1; count of bases not matched to a gene: 2. The length of the CDR3 is 15 residues. Germline V lookup: CDR1 SGHRS, CDR2 YFSETQ. The CDR3 sequence is CASSLDAGGTDTQYF. In nucleotides, the CDR3 is TGCGCCAGCAGCTTGGATGCGGGGGGCACAGATACGCAGTATTTT.

The genes are TRBV7-9 and TRBJ2-5; 9 positions match TRBD2. The CDR3 length is 15 residues. Germline CDR1 and CDR2: SEHNR and FQNEAQ (reference sequence). The J segment lost 4 bases and the V segment lost 0 bases, leaving 3 bases of the junction unmatched. The CDR3 sequence is CASSLASGRGETQYF. In nucleotides, the CDR3 is TGTGCCAGCAGCTTAGCTAGCGGGAGAGGAGAGACCCAGTACTTC.

The chain couples TRBV23-1 to TRBJ2-2; TRBD1 matches 10 bases. TRBV23-1 is an ORF; its function is uncertain. J lost 1 base, V lost 4 bases, and 6 bases had no gene match. This CDR3 has 17 amino acids. This CDR3 is CASSPPGTGENTGELFF. CDR3 nucleotide sequence: TGCGCCAGCAGTCCCCCTGGGACAGGGGAGAACACCGGGGAGCTGTTTTTT.

The CDR3 region is CASSYGQGTRQFF. As DNA, the CDR3 is TGTGCCAGCAGCTATGGACAGGGTACAAGGCAGTTCTTC. The chain couples TRBV7-7 to TRBJ2-1; 8 bases agree with TRBD1. The CDR3 has 13 residues. With V trimmed by 4 bases and J by 12 bases, 8 bases remained unmatched. Germline V lookup: CDR1 SSHAT, CDR2 FNYEAQ (reference sequence).

This chain links TRBV5-4 with TRBJ2-3; 7 nucleotides match TRBD2. Per the germline V gene, CDR1 is SGHNT and CDR2 is YYREEE (reference sequence). The V segment lost 3 bases and the J segment 0 bases; nucleotides outside the gene matches: 7. This CDR3 region has 16 residues. The CDR3 bases are TGTGCCAGCAGCTCCCCAGCGGGGTCTAGCACAGATACGCAGTATTTT. Translated, it gives CASSSPAGSSTDTQYF.

This clone appeared a single time. The chain joins TRBV29-1 to TRBJ2-1; TRBD1 matches 8 bases. Germline V gene lookup returns CDR1 SQVTM and CDR2 ANQGSEA. The CDR3 runs 12 residues. V dropped 7 bases and J dropped 5; count of bases not matched to a gene: 4. The CDR3 protein is CSALTGDNEQFF. DNA of the CDR3: TGCAGCGCCCTGACAGGGGACAATGAGCAGTTCTTC.

This chain links TRBV5-4 with TRBJ2-1; 9 bases map to TRBD1. The germline V gene encodes CDR1 SGHNT and CDR2 YYREEE (reference sequence). The V segment lost 4 bases and the J segment 0 bases; nucleotides outside the gene matches: 8. The CDR3 consists of 17 residues. CDR3 coding DNA: TGTGCCAGCAGCCGACCCGGACAGGGGATCTCCTACAATGAGCAGTTCTTC. Translated: CASSRPGQGISYNEQFF.

This sequence joins TRBV30 and TRBJ2-5; 7 bases map to TRBD2. Germline trimming cut 3 bases from V and 0 bases from J; bases unmatched to any gene: 10. This CDR3 is built from 16 residues. Germline assignment: CDR1 GTSNPN and CDR2 SVGIG (reference sequence). Here the CDR3 reads CAWSMRRGRYQETQYF. CDR3 nucleotides: TGTGCCTGGAGCATGAGGCGGGGGAGGTACCAAGAGACCCAGTACTTC.

The J gene is TRBJ2-2, the V gene TRBV5-1, with D perhaps TRBD2 (5 bases). CDR1 and CDR2 from the germline V gene are SGHRS and YFSETQ. V dropped 3 bases and J dropped 7 bases, with 16 bases sitting between them. The CDR3 has 15 amino acids. The CDR3 DNA reads TGCGCCAGCAGCTCCGCGGGTGCGGGTAACGGGGAGCTGTTTTTT. Protein product: CASSSAGAGNGELFF.

The chain carries TRBV19 and TRBJ1-1; D uncertain. There are 16 residues in the CDR3. Germline CDR1 and CDR2: LNHDA and SQIVND (reference sequence). V shed 4 bases and J shed 5 bases, with 20 bases lying between them. The CDR3 loop reads CASSTRQGTVGTEAFF. In nucleotides, the CDR3 is TGTGCCAGTAGTACTCGACAAGGCACGGTTGGGACTGAAGCTTTCTTT.

The CDR3 DNA follows: TGTGCCAGCAGCGTTAGGACAGGGCCTCAGTACTTC. Its protein product is CASSVRTGPQYF. The chain recombines TRBV28 with TRBJ2-4; 8 nucleotides agree with TRBD1. Germline V lookup: CDR1 MDHEN, CDR2 SYDVKM. V dropped 6 bases and J dropped 12; count of bases not matched to a gene: 7. The CDR3 is 12 amino acids. The full variable domain, rest sourced from reference TRBV28 and TRBJ2-4, is DVKVTQSSRYLVKRTGEKVFLECVQDMDHENMFWYRQDPGLGLRLIYFSYDVKMKEKGDIPEGYSVSREKKERFSLILESASTNQTSMYLCASSVRTGPQYFGAGTRLSVL.

V gene TRBV5-4 combines with J gene TRBJ2-7; weak D call: TRBD1 (5 bases). The germline V and J ends were trimmed by 4 bases and 6 bases, with 17 bases remaining between them. CDR1 and CDR2 from the germline V gene are SGHNT and YYREEE (reference sequence). The CDR3 spans 14 residues. CDR3 region: CASSPGVAQGEQYF. CDR3 sequence (DNA): TGTGCCAGCAGCCCCGGAGTGGCGCAGGGCGAGCAGTACTTC. Variable domain in full (rest from reference TRBV5-4 and TRBJ2-7): ETGVTQSPTHLIKTRGQQVTLRCSSQSGHNTVSWYQQALGQGPQFIFQYYREEENGRGNFPPRFSGLQFPNYSSELNVNALELDDSALYLCASSPGVAQGEQYFGPGTRLTVT.

This clone was detected only a few times. This chain links TRBV6-5 with TRBJ2-7; D call uncertain. The CDR3 totals 13 residues. V was cut by 4 bases and J by 2 bases, with 9 bases left in between. Germline V gene lookup returns CDR1 MNHEY and CDR2 SVGAGI. The CDR3 reads CASSLYTTYEQYF. CDR3 sequence (DNA): TGTGCCAGCAGTTTGTACACTACCTACGAGCAGTACTTC.

The chain recombines TRBV18 with TRBJ2-2; D is unresolved. V was clipped by 3 bases and J by 5 bases, with 13 bases between them. CDR1 is KGHSH, CDR2 LQKENI, per germline. This CDR3 is 15 amino acids long. CDR3 DNA sequence: TGTGCCAGCTCACCCCTCTATTCTAGGACCGGGGAGCTGTTTTTT. Translating it yields CASSPLYSRTGELFF.

The chain employs TRBV21-1 and TRBJ1-5; TRBD1 was called by the table and not checked on the DNA. TRBV21-1 is annotated as a pseudogene. The CDR3 has 11 amino acids. As DNA, the CDR3 is TGTGCCAGCAGCCCCCAACAGCCCCAGCATTTT. Protein sequence: CASSPQQPQHF.

The gene calls are TRBV6-5 and TRBJ2-7; TRBD1 is a possible D gene (5 bases). Trimming pared 3 bases from V and 11 bases from J, leaving 11 bases between. The germline V gene has CDR1 MNHEY and CDR2 SVGAGI. There are 11 residues in the CDR3. The CDR3 nucleotides read TGTGCCAGCAGTTATGGGGCTCAGGAGTACTTC. Protein product: CASSYGAQEYF.

V is TRBV6-4 and J is TRBJ2-1, with 13 bases lining up with TRBD2. Losses at the gene ends were 2 bases for V and 6 bases for J; bases not matched to a gene: 4. Germline V gene sequence: CDR1 MRHNA, CDR2 SNTAGT. The CDR3 is made up of 16 amino acids. This CDR3 reads CASSDDGTSGINEQFF. The CDR3 DNA is TGTGCCAGCAGTGACGATGGGACTAGCGGGATCAATGAGCAGTTCTTC.

In its sample, this clone was seen once. The chain carries TRBV11-1 and TRBJ2-3; 8 bases fit TRBD2. This CDR3 is 16 amino acids long. CDR1 is SGHAT, CDR2 FQDESV, per germline (reference sequence). The V and J ends lost 5 bases and 3 bases, in that order; junction bases with no gene match: 10. In DNA, the CDR3 is TGTGCCAGCAGCCCTCGTGGCGGGGGGCCAACAGATACGCAGTATTTT. This translates into CASSPRGGGPTDTQYF.

This clone was detected a few times. The rearrangement uses TRBV6-5 and TRBJ2-7; the match to TRBD1 covers 7 bases. The CDR3 extends over 15 amino acids. Germline-derived CDR1 and CDR2 are MNHEY and SVGAGI. V dropped 6 bases and J dropped 1; count of bases not matched to a gene: 9. CDR3 region: CASRSIGQESYEQYF. In DNA, the CDR3 is TGTGCCAGCAGGTCTATAGGACAGGAGTCCTACGAGCAGTACTTC.

This chain connects TRBV28 to TRBJ2-2; D not resolved. The CDR3 spans 13 residues. Germline CDR1 is MDHEN and CDR2 is SYDVKM. Trimming left V 3 bases short and J 8 bases short, with 10 bases between. Here the CDR3 DNA reads TGTGCCAGCAGTTTCTTTGTCCCTGGGGAGCTGTTTTTT. Translated, it gives CASSFFVPGELFF. Full variable domain (outside the CDR3, taken from reference TRBV28 and TRBJ2-2): DVKVTQSSRYLVKRTGEKVFLECVQDMDHENMFWYRQDPGLGLRLIYFSYDVKMKEKGDIPEGYSVSREKKERFSLILESASTNQTSMYLCASSFFVPGELFFGEGSRLTVL.

This chain uses TRBV6-1 with TRBJ2-7, with D possibly being TRBD2 (6 bases). Trimming removed 6 bases at V and 6 bases at J, with 15 bases between. The CDR3 is 13 amino acids. The germline V gene has CDR1 MNHNS and CDR2 SASEGT. The CDR3 region is CASRTSGRGEQYF. CDR3 DNA: TGTGCCAGCAGGACGAGCGGGCGCGGCGAGCAGTACTTC.

This clone was found a few times. The chain joins TRBV18 to TRBJ2-7, with 10 bases aligning to TRBD2. This CDR3 is built from 17 residues. Unmatched junction bases numbered 7, after V lost 1 base and J lost 1 base. Germline lookup yields CDR1 KGHSH and CDR2 LQKENI. CDR3: CASSPRTRLAGSYEQYF. The CDR3 DNA follows: TGTGCCAGCTCACCACGGACAAGACTAGCGGGTTCCTACGAGCAGTACTTC.

This clone has just a few counts. V gene TRBV6-5 combines with J gene TRBJ1-1; D might be TRBD1 (5 bases). CDR3 length: 14 amino acids. CDR1 MNHEY and CDR2 SVGAGI come from the germline V gene. V gave up 4 bases and J gave up 0 bases, with 9 bases separating them. The CDR3 sequence is CASSSGVMNTEAFF. The CDR3 DNA reads TGTGCCAGCAGTTCGGGGGTCATGAACACTGAAGCTTTCTTT.

The V call is TRBV4-1, the J call TRBJ1-1; D unresolved. CDR1 is MGHRA and CDR2 is YSYEKL in the germline V gene. Trimming left V 0 bases short and J 5 bases short, with 13 bases between. There are 15 residues in the CDR3. In DNA form, the CDR3 reads TGCGCCAGCAGCCAAGAGTCACCACCGAGTACTGAAGCTTTCTTT. It is translated as CASSQESPPSTEAFF.